This is a list of T cell receptor beta chains from one sample in a study of blood T cell repertoires in COVID-19. Clones were sequenced by immunoSEQ multiplex PCR, and TCRdb holds only the in-frame ones, with some missing. Of 130,000 to 150,000 clones listed, 85% to 90% are singletons. Sequenced sample: PBMCs or T cells enriched from blood (not recorded which). The receptors derive from a woman aged 25 to 39 with acute COVID-19. Both conserved end residues are part of each CDR3. D genes are given only for firm matches. Rows give clone size only sometimes, using once, few, many, or a class for an expanded clone.

v_call	clone_size	j_call	d_call	cdr3_nt	cdr3_aa
TRBV12-3/TRBV12-4	NA	TRBJ2-4	NA	TGTGCCAGCAGCTCGATGGGCTTGGAGTACTTC	CASSSMGLEYF
TRBV28	NA	TRBJ1-5	NA	TGTGCCAGCACCGAGCTGGGGGCGACATATCAGCCCCAGCATTTT	CASTELGATYQPQHF
TRBV27	many	TRBJ1-5	TRBD1	TGTGCCAGCAGTCCCCCCCCGGTGCAGGGGGCCCATCAGCCCCAGCATTTT	CASSPPPVQGAHQPQHF
TRBV2	NA	TRBJ2-2	NA	TGTGCCAGCAGTTCGACACTCACCGGGGAGCTGTTTTTT	CASSSTLTGELFF
TRBV19	NA	TRBJ2-1	TRBD1	TGTGCCAGCAACGGACAGGGGTACAATGAGCAGTTCTTC	CASNGQGYNEQFF
TRBV25-1	NA	TRBJ2-5	NA	TGTGCCAGGCGCCTAGAGACGATTCAAGAGACCCAGTACTTC	CARRLETIQETQYF
TRBV6-1	NA	TRBJ2-7	NA	TGTGCCAGCAGTGAAGGTGAGGAATACTACGAGCAGTACTTC	CASSEGEEYYEQYF
TRBV27	NA	TRBJ1-3	TRBD1	TGTGCCAGCAGTTTAGGTCCCGGGACAGGGGGCGGAAACACCATATATTTT	CASSLGPGTGGGNTIYF
TRBV18	few	TRBJ2-2	NA	TGTGCCAGCTCACGACAAACCGGGGAGCTGTTTTTT	CASSRQTGELFF
TRBV2	NA	TRBJ1-2	TRBD1	TGTGCCAGCAGTGATACAAGGACAGGAATCTATGGCTACACCTTC	CASSDTRTGIYGYTF
TRBV28	NA	TRBJ1-1	NA	TGTGCCAGCAGTTATCACGGGAAGGCTGAAGCTTTCTTT	CASSYHGKAEAFF
TRBV6-2/TRBV6-3	NA	TRBJ1-1	TRBD1	TGTGCCAGCAGCTGGGACAGGGTAACTGAAGCTTTCTTT	CASSWDRVTEAFF
TRBV30	NA	TRBJ2-1	NA	TGTGCCTGGAGCCCTCAGGCCCACAATGAGCAGTTCTTC	CAWSPQAHNEQFF
TRBV6-1	NA	TRBJ1-4	NA	TGTGCCAGCAGTGAAGCTAAGGGGCAGGGGAACGAAAAACTGTTTTTT	CASSEAKGQGNEKLFF
TRBV7-2	once	TRBJ2-7	NA	TGTGCCAGCAGCCCGGGTTTCTCGAGCTCCTACGAGCAGTACTTC	CASSPGFSSSYEQYF
TRBV19	NA	TRBJ1-2	TRBD1	TGTGCCAGTACGGGACAGCTTCCTAACTATGGCTACACCTTC	CASTGQLPNYGYTF
TRBV19	NA	TRBJ2-3	TRBD1	TGTGCCAGTAGTGCGACAGGGTTTAACACAGATACGCAGTATTTT	CASSATGFNTDTQYF
TRBV10-3	once	TRBJ2-7	TRBD2	TGTGCCATCAGTGAGAGGCTAGCGGGGTACGAGCAGTACTTC	CAISERLAGYEQYF
TRBV28	NA	TRBJ1-1	NA	TGTGCCAGCGTTTTAAAGTCAGGGCCGAGCACTGAAGCTTTCTTT	CASVLKSGPSTEAFF
TRBV28	NA	TRBJ1-1	NA	TGTGCCAGCAGTTTTCTTGCCCCGTCGGGAGAAGCTTTCTTT	CASSFLAPSGEAFF
TRBV4-1	NA	TRBJ1-4	TRBD1	TGCGCCAGCAGAAGACAGGGAACATCTGAAAAACTGTTTTTT	CASRRQGTSEKLFF
TRBV4-3	NA	TRBJ2-7	TRBD2	TGCGCCAGCAGCCAAGAACCTAGCGGAAGCTACGAGCAGTACTTC	CASSQEPSGSYEQYF
TRBV11-2	NA	TRBJ2-7	NA	TGTGCCAGCAGCTTAGCCCCGGAGGCGAGGCAGTACTTC	CASSLAPEARQYF